Described below is a single TCR beta chain sequence and its context. Each of the TCR libraries took 3,000 to 3,500 ng of total RNA. During cDNA synthesis, UMIs that each contained a 6-nucleotide sample barcode were added by means of template switching. TCRdb re-called the 5' RACE reads and shows each CDR3 protein once, DNA omitted. This sample's clone table lists approximately 210,000 distinct CDR3 sequences. The data derive from a study of monozygotic twins with inflammatory bowel disease. This receptor was identified in a human donor with ulcerative colitis or Crohn's disease, or a healthy co-twin of an affected twin (not recorded which). The sequenced material came from blood.

The CDR3 region is CSVREGAKTEAFF. The chain combines TRBV20-1 with TRBJ1-1; TCRdb picks TRBD1, but there is no DNA to check that call. There are 13 residues in the CDR3. Germline V gene sequence: CDR1 DFQATT, CDR2 SNEGSKA (reference sequence).